This T cell receptor (beta chain) came from a study of blood T cells in healthy people across ages. Combining a sample-barcoded 5' primer with a J-beta primer mix, a second PCR ran for roughly 7 to 12 cycles. In TCRdb, the 5' RACE reads were re-called with MiXCR into one record per CDR3 protein. The sample yields over 1,300,000 distinct CDR3 sequences, approximately 59% seen once. The V and J ends lost 8 bases and 2 bases respectively, with 16 bases between them. This CDR3 has 16 amino acids. This sequence joins TRBV6-7 and TRBJ2-6; D unresolved. TRBV6-7 is an ORF for which the function is uncertain. The receptor was isolated from a man younger than 30 in good health. Material for sequencing was blood. In DNA form, the CDR3 reads TGTGCCAGCCAAAACTCTCGCCCGCCTGGGGCCAACGTCCTGACTTTC. This translates into CASQNSRPPGANVLTF.